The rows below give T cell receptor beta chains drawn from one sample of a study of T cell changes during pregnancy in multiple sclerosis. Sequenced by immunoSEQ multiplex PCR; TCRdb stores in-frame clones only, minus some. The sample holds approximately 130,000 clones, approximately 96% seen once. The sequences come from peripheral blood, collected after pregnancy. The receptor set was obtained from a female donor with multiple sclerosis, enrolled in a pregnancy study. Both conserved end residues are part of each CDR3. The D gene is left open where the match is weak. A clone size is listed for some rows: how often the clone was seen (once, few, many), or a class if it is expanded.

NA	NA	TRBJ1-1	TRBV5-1	TGCGCCAGCAGCTTGGGTACGGGGAAGAACACTGAAGCTTTCTTT	CASSLGTGKNTEAFF
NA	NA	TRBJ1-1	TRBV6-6	TGTGCCAGCAGTCCCTGGGACATTGAAGCTTTCTTT	CASSPWDIEAFF
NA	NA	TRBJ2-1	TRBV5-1	TGCGCCAGCAGCTTGGATCTACTAGATCTCGAGCAGTTCTTC	CASSLDLLDLEQFF
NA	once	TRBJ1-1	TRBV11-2	TGTGCCAGCAGCTTATATCCAGGGATGAACACTGAAGCTTTCTTT	CASSLYPGMNTEAFF
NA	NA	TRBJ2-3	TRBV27	TGTGCCAGCAGCTCTCCCTCGCAAACAAACACAGATACGCAGTATTTT	CASSSPSQTNTDTQYF
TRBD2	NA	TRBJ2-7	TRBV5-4	TGTGCCAGCAGCCTTAGCGGGAGGACTGCCACCTACGAGCAGTACTTC	CASSLSGRTATYEQYF
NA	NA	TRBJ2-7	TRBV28	TGTGCCAGCAGTTTATCCCGGGCCTACGAGCAGTACTTC	CASSLSRAYEQYF
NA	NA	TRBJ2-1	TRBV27	TGTGCCAGCAGTTTATACGGAGGCGGAGCCTACAATGAGCAGTTCTTC	CASSLYGGGAYNEQFF
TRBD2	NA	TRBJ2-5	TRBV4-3	TGCGCCAGCAGCCTGGGACTAGCGGGGTCGTCGCAAGAGACCCAGTACTTC	CASSLGLAGSSQETQYF
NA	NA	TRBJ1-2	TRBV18	TGTGCCAGCTCACCTGCTACGGGACTCATTGACTATGGCTACACCTTC	CASSPATGLIDYGYTF
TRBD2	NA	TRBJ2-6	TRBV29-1	TGCAGCGTGGGGGGGGCTGGGGCCAACGTCCTGACTTTC	CSVGGAGANVLTF
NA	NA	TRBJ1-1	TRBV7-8	TGTGCCAGCAGCTTAGGAGGTATGAACACTGAAGCTTTCTTT	CASSLGGMNTEAFF
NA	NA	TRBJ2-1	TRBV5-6	TGTGCCAGCAGCTTGGGACTTTTGGGTGAGCAGTTCTTC	CASSLGLLGEQFF
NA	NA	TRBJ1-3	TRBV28	TGTGCCCACGAGGGCGGCACTGGAAACACCATATATTTT	CAHEGGTGNTIYF
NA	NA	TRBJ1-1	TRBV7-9	TGTGCCAGCAGCTTCGGACAGCCTAACACTGAAGCTTTCTTT	CASSFGQPNTEAFF
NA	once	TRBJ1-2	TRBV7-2	TGTGCCAGCAGCTTTGGGGGCTCCAATGGCTACACCTTC	CASSFGGSNGYTF
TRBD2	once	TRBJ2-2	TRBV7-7	TGTGCTAGCAGCTTAGCGGGAGCCGGGGAGCTGTTTTTT	CASSLAGAGELFF
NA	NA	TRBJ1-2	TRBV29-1	TGCAGCGTCGCACCGAGACAGCTCCACTATGGCTACACCTTC	CSVAPRQLHYGYTF
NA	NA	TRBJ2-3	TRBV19	TGTGCCAGTAGCGATCGGTCAGATACGCAGTATTTT	CASSDRSDTQYF
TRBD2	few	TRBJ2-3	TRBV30	TGTGCCTGGAGGGCCGGGACTAGCGGGGCTTCGCAGTATTTT	CAWRAGTSGASQYF
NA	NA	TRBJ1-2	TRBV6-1	TGTGCCAGCAGTGAAGCGCTTCGGACACTTTACTATGGCTACACCTTC	CASSEALRTLYYGYTF
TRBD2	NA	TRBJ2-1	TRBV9	TGTGCCAGCAGCGTAGATGCTAGCGGGAGAGTGCAGTTCTTC	CASSVDASGRVQFF
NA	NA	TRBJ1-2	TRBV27	TGTGCCAGCAGTTTAGGAGGACCGCCCTATGGCTACACCTTC	CASSLGGPPYGYTF
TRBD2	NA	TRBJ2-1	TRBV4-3	TGCGCCAGCAGCCAATTTACCCCGGGAGGTGAGCAGTTCTTC	CASSQFTPGGEQFF
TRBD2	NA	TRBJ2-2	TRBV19	TGTGCCAGTCGCCTGGTTCTGCTAGCGGGAGGGCCGGGAACCGGGGAGCTGTTTTTT	CASRLVLLAGGPGTGELFF
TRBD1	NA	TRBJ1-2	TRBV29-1	TGCAGCGGCGGGCCAACCCCTTTGAGGGGGCTGTACTATGGCTACACCTTC	CSGGPTPLRGLYYGYTF
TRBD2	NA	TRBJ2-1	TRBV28	TGTGCCAGCAGTCCTCCGGGACTAGCTCCCCTCAATGAGCAGTTCTTC	CASSPPGLAPLNEQFF
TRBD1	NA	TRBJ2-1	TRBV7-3	TGTGCCAGCAGCTCTCGAGGGGGCAGAGGCGACAATGAGCAGTTCTTC	CASSSRGGRGDNEQFF
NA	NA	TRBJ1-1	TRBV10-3	TGTGCCATCAGTGAGTCCCTAGAAGCTTTCTTT	CAISESLEAFF
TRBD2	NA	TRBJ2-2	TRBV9	TGTGCCAGCAGCGTTTTCAGCGGGAGGGAGGCCGGGGAGCTGTTTTTT	CASSVFSGREAGELFF
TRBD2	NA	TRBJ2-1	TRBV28	TGTGCCAGCACTCCACTAGCGGGCTCCTACAATGAGCAGTTCTTC	CASTPLAGSYNEQFF
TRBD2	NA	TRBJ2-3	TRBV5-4	TGTGCCAGCAGCCATCCCCAGCGGGAGGGCCACACAGATACGCAGTATTTT	CASSHPQREGHTDTQYF
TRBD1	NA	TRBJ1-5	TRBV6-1	TGTGCCAGCAGTGAAGCGTTAGGACAGGGTCAGCCCCAGCATTTT	CASSEALGQGQPQHF
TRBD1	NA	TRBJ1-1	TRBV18	TGTGCCAGCTCACCAAGACAGGGAGGTACTGAAGCTTTCTTT	CASSPRQGGTEAFF
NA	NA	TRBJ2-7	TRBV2	TGTGCCAGCAGTGTCCAGGGGATCTCCTACGAGCAGTACTTC	CASSVQGISYEQYF
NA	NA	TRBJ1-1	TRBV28	TGTGCCAGCACTCTTTTATTGGACAAGGGAGAAGCTTTCTTT	CASTLLLDKGEAFF
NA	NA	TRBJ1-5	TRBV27	TGTGCCAGCAGGTCCTTGAGGGGGAATCAGCCCCAGCATTTT	CASRSLRGNQPQHF
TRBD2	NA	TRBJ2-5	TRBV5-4	TGTGCCAGCGGTGCTAGCGGGAGTCCCGTACAAGAGACCCAGTACTTC	CASGASGSPVQETQYF
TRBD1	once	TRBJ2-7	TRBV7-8	TGTGCCAGCAGCCCTACCCCGGGACAGGGGGCCTTTGACGGCTACGAGCAGTACTTC	CASSPTPGQGAFDGYEQYF
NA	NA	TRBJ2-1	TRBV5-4	TGTGCCAGCAGTTTGGAGGGGGGGGCTTACTCCTACAATGAGCAGTTCTTC	CASSLEGGAYSYNEQFF
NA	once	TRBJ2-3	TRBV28	TGTGCCAGCAGTTTATCCAGCGGCCTCACAGATACGCAGTATTTT	CASSLSSGLTDTQYF
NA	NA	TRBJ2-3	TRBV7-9	TGTGCCAGCAGTAACAGGGTTGATGATACGCAGTATTTT	CASSNRVDDTQYF
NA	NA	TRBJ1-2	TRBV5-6	TGTGCCAGCAGCTTTTACAGGGATAACTATGGCTACACCTTC	CASSFYRDNYGYTF
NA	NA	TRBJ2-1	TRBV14	TGTGCCAGCAGCCAAGATTGGAAGGGGCTCCCCTACAATGAGCAGTTCTTC	CASSQDWKGLPYNEQFF
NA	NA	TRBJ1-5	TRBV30	TGTGCCTGGTACTGGGGCAGGGAAGGCAATCAGCCCCAGCATTTT	CAWYWGREGNQPQHF
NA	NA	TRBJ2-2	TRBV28	TGTGCCAGCAGTTTAATCGTGGGAGGGGGGACCGGGGAGCTGTTTTTT	CASSLIVGGGTGELFF
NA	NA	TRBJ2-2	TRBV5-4	TGTGCCAGCAGCCGGACCCCGGGGAAGTGGCGGGACACCGGGGAGCTGTTTTTT	CASSRTPGKWRDTGELFF
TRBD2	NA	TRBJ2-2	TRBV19	TGTGCCAGTACCAATATAACTAGCGGGAGCAGCACCGGGGAGCTGTTTTTT	CASTNITSGSSTGELFF